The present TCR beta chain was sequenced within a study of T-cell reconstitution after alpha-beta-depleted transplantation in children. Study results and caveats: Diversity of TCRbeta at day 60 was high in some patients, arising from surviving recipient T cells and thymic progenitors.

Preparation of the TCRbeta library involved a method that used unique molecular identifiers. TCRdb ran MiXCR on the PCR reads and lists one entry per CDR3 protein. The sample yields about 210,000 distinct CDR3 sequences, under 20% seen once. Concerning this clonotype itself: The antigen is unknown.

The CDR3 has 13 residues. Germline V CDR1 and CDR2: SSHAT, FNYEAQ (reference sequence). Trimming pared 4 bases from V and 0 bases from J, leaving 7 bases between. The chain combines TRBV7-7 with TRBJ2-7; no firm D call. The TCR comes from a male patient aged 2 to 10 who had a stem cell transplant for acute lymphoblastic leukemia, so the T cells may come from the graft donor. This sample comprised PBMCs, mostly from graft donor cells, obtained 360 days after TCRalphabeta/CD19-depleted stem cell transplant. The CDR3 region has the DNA TGTGCCAGCAGCTCTCTGAGCTCCTACGAGCAGTACTTC. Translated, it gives CASSSLSSYEQYF.